The source of this TCR beta chain is a study of CD8+ T cells in alopecia areata. The CDR3 sequence is 12 residues long. The germline V gene encodes CDR1 SQVTM and CDR2 ANQGSEA. The germline V and J ends were trimmed by 6 bases and 4 bases, with 12 bases remaining between them. Isolated RNA was reverse transcribed into cDNA used as the sequencing template. Assay: immunoSEQ multiplex PCR; the TCRdb copy retains only in-frame clones and omits some. The profile covers approximately 130,000 clones, with around 48% appearing a single time and more than 9% taken by the ten largest. This clonotype was obtained from a human donor with alopecia areata. The sample comprised NKG2D-low CD8+ T cells sorted from blood. The V call is TRBV29-1, the J call TRBJ1-1, with TRBD1 as a possible D gene (6 bases). This chain's CDR3 is CSVNTGSTEAFF. The CDR3, as DNA: TGCAGCGTCAATACAGGGAGCACTGAAGCTTTCTTT.